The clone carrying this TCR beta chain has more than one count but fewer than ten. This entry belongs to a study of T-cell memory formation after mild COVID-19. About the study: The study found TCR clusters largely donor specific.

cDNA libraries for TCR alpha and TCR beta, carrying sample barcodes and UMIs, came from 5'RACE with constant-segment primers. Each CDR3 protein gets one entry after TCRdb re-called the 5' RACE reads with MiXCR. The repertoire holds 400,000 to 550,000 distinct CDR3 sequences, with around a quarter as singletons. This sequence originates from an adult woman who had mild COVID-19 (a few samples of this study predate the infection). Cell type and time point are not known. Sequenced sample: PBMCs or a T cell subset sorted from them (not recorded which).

CDR3 DNA: TGTGCCACTAGACAGCAAGAGACCCAGTACTTC. This sequence encodes CATRQQETQYF. The genes are TRBV3-1 and TRBJ2-5; D perhaps matches TRBD1 (5 bases). Deletions cut 10 bases from V and 2 bases from J, with 8 bases between. This CDR3 contains 11 residues. The germline CDR1 and CDR2 sequences are LGHDT and YNNKEL (reference sequence).